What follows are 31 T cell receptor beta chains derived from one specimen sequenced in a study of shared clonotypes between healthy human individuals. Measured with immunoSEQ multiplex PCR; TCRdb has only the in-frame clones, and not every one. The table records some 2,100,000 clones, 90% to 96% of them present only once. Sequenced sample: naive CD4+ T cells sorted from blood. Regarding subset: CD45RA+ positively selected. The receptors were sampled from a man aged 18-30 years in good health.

The CDR3 region is CASSLRLAGPDTQYF. The CDR3 DNA follows: TGTGCCAGCAGTTTACGACTAGCCGGACCAGATACGCAGTATTTT. The chain combines TRBV27 with TRBJ2-3, with 7 positions matching TRBD2. CDR3 size: 15 residues. The junction had 6 bases not matched to a gene; V was cut back by 2 bases and J by 4 bases. CDR1 is MNHEY and CDR2 is SMNVEV in the germline V gene (reference sequence).

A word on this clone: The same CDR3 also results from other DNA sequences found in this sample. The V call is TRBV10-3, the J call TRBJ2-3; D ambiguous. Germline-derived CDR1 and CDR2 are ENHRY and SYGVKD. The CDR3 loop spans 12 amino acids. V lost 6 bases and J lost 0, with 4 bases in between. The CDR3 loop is CAISSSTDTQYF. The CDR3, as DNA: TGTGCCATCAGCTCTAGCACAGATACGCAGTATTTT.

The CDR3 spells CASSLVARGDETQYF. Here the CDR3 DNA reads TGTGCCAGCAGCTTGGTGGCCAGGGGGGACGAGACCCAGTACTTC. The chain uses TRBV5-4 and TRBJ2-5, with a weak D call TRBD1 (7 bases). The ends were cut back, 0 bases at V and 5 bases at J, with 14 bases in the middle. Per germline, CDR1 SGHNT and CDR2 YYREEE (reference sequence). CDR3 length: 15 amino acids.

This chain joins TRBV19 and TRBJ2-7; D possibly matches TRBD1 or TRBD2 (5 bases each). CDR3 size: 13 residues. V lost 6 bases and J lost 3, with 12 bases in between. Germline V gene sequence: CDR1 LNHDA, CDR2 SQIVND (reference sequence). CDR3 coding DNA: TGTGCCAGTAGACCCGTGGGGGTCTACGAGCAGTACTTC. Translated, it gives CASRPVGVYEQYF.

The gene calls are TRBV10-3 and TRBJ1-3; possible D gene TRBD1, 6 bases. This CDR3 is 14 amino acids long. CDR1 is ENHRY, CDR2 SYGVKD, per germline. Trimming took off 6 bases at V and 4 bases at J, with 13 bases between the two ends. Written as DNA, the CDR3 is TGTGCCATCAGATCTGCGGGGGCCGGAAACACCATATATTTT. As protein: CAIRSAGAGNTIYF.

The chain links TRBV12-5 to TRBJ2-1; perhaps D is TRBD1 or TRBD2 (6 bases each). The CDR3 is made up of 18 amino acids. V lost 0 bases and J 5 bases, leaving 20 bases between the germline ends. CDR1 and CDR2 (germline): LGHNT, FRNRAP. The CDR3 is CASGLVRWGARRDNEQFF. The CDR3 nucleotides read TGTGCTAGTGGTTTGGTACGTTGGGGGGCGCGGCGAGACAATGAGCAGTTCTTC.

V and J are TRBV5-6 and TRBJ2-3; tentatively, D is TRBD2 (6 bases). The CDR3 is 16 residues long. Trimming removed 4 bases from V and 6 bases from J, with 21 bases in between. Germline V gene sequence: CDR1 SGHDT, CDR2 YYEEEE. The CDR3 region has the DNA TGTGCCAGCAGCCCGCCGTCGGGCGGGAAGGGTGATACGCAGTATTTT. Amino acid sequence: CASSPPSGGKGDTQYF. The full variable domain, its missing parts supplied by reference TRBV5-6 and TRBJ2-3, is DAGVTQSPTHLIKTRGQQVTLRCSPKSGHDTVSWYQQALGQGPQFIFQYYEEEERQRGNFPDRFSGHQFPNYSSELNVNALLLGDSALYLCASSPPSGGKGDTQYFGPGTRLTVL.

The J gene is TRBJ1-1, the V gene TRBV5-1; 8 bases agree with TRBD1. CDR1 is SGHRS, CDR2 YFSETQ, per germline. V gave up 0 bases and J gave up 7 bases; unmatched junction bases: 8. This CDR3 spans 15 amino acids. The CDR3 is CASSLEGTGVDEAFF. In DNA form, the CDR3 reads TGCGCCAGCAGCTTGGAAGGGACAGGAGTTGATGAAGCTTTCTTT.

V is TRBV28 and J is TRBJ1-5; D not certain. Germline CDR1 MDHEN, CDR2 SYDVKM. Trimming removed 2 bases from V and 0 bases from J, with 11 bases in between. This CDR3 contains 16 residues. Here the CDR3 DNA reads TGTGCCAGCAGTTTAGGTTTAGACCTTAGCAATCAGCCCCAGCATTTT. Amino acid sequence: CASSLGLDLSNQPQHF.

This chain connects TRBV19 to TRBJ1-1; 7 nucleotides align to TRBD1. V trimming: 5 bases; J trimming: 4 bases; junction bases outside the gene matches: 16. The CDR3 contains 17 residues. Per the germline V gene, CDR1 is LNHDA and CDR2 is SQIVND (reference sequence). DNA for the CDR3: TGTGCCAGTAGTCCCCGTTCGTCAGGACAGGCGAGCACTGAAGCTTTCTTT. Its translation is CASSPRSSGQASTEAFF. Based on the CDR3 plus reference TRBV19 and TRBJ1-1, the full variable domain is DGGITQSPKYLFRKEGQNVTLSCEQNLNHDAMYWYRQDPGQGLRLIYYSQIVNDFQKGDIAEGYSVSREKKESFPLTVTSAQKNPTAFYLCASSPRSSGQASTEAFFGQGTRLTVV.

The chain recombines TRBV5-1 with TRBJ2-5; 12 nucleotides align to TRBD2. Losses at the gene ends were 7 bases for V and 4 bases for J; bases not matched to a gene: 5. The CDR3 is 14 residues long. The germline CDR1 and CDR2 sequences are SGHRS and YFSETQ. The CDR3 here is CASGASGGAETQYF. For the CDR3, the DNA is TGCGCCAGCGGGGCTAGCGGGGGGGCAGAGACCCAGTACTTC.

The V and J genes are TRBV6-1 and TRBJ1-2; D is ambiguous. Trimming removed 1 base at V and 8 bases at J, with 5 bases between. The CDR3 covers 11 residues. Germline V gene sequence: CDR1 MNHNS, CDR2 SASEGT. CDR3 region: CASSEVDGYTF. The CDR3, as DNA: TGTGCCAGCAGTGAAGTGGACGGCTACACCTTC.

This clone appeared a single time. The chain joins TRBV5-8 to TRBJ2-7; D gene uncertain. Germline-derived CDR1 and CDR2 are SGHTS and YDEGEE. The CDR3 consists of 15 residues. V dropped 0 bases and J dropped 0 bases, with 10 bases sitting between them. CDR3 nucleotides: TGTGCCAGCAGCTTGGTTGTGGTTAGCTCCTACGAGCAGTACTTC. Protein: CASSLVVVSSYEQYF.

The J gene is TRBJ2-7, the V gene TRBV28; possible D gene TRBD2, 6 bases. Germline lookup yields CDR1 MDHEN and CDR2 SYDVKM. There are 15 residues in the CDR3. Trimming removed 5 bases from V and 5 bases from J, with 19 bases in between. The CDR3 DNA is TGTGCCAGCAGTCTTAATCGGGGGATGGGGAACGAGCAGTACTTC. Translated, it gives CASSLNRGMGNEQYF.

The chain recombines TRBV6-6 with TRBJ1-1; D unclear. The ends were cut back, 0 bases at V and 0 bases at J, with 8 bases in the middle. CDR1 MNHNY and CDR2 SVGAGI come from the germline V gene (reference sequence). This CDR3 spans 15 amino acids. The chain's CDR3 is CASSYSYSLNTEAFF. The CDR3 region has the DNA TGTGCCAGCAGTTACTCATACAGCTTGAACACTGAAGCTTTCTTT.

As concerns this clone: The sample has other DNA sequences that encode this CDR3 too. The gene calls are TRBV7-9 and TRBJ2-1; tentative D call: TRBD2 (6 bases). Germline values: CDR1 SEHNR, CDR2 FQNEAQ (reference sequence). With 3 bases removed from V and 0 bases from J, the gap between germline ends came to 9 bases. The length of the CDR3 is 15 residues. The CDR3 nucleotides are TGTGCCAGCAGCTTGGACGGGGGCTCCTACAATGAGCAGTTCTTC. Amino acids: CASSLDGGSYNEQFF.

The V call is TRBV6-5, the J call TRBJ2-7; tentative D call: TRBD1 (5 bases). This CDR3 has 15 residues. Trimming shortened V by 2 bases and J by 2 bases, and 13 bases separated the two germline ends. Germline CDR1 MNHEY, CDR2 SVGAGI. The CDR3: CASSYASTATYEQYF. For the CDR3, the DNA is TGTGCCAGCAGTTACGCCTCGACAGCCACCTACGAGCAGTACTTC.

Here the CDR3 DNA reads TGTGCCAGCAGCGAAGGGACTAGCGGGTTCTACGAGCAGTACTTC. This sequence encodes CASSEGTSGFYEQYF. The rearrangement links TRBV7-9 to TRBJ2-7; 12 bases map to TRBD2. Germline CDR1 SEHNR, CDR2 FQNEAQ (reference sequence). This CDR3 contains 15 residues. Trimming took 5 bases from V and 3 from J; bases not matched to a gene: 5.

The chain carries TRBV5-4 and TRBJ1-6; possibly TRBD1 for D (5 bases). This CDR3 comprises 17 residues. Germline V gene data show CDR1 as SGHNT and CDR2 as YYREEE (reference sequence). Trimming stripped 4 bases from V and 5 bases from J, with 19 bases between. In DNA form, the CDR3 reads TGTGCCAGCAGCCGGGCCGGGGCAGGGCTTAATAATTCACCCCTCCACTTT. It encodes CASSRAGAGLNNSPLHF.

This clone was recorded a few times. The CDR3 nucleotides read TGTGCCAGCAGTGAACACGGAGGAAACACTGAAGCTTTCTTT. This gives the protein CASSEHGGNTEAFF. The chain uses TRBV2 and TRBJ1-1; D remains ambiguous. The V end was cut by 2 bases, the J end by 2 bases, with 9 bases between. This CDR3 region has 14 residues. Germline V gene lookup returns CDR1 SNHLY and CDR2 FYNNEI.

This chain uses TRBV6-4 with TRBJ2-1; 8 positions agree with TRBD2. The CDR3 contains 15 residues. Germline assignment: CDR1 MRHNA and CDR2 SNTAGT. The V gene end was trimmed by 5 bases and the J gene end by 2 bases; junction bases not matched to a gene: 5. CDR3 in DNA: TGTGCCAGCAGTAAGACTAGCGAAACCTACAATGAGCAGTTCTTC. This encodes CASSKTSETYNEQFF.

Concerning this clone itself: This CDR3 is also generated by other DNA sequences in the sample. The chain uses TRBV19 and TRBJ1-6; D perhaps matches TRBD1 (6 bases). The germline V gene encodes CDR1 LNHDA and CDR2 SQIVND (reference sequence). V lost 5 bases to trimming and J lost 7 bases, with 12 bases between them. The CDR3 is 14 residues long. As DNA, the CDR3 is TGTGCCAGTAGTGCAACAGGGTCCAATTCACCCCTCCACTTT. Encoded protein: CASSATGSNSPLHF.

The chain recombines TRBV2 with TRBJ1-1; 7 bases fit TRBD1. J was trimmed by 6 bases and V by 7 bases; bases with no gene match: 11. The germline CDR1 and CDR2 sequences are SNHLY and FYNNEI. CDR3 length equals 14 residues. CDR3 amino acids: CASNGYRQGAEAFF. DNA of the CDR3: TGTGCCAGCAATGGATACAGGCAGGGGGCTGAAGCTTTCTTT.

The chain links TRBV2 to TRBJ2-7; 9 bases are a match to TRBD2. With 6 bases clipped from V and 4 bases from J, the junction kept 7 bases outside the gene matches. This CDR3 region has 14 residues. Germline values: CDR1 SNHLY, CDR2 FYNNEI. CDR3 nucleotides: TGTGCCAGCAGGCAGGCGGGAGGGGGGTACGAGCAGTACTTC. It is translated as CASRQAGGGYEQYF.

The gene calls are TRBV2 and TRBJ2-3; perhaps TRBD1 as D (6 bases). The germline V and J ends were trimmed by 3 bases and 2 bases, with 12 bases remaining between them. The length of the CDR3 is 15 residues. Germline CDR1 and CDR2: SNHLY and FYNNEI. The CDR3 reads CASSDPGGTTDTQYF. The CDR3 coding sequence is TGTGCCAGCAGTGATCCTGGGGGCACCACAGATACGCAGTATTTT.

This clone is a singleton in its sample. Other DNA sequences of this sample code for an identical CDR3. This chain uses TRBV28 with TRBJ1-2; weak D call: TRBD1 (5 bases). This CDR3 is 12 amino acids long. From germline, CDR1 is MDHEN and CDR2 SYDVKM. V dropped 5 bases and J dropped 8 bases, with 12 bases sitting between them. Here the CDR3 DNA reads TGTGCCAGCAGTCTCCAGGGAGGCGGCTACACCTTC. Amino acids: CASSLQGGGYTF.

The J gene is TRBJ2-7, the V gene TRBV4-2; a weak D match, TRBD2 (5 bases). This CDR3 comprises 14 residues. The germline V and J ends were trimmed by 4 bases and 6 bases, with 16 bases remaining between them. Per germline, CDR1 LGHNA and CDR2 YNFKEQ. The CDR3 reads CASSLSERAAEQYF. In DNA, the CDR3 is TGTGCCAGCAGCCTCTCCGAGAGGGCGGCCGAGCAGTACTTC.

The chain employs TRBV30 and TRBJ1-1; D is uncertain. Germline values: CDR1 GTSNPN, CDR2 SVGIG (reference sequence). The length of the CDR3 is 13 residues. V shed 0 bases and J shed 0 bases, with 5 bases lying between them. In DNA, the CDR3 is TGTGCCTGGAGTGTAGCCATGAACACTGAAGCTTTCTTT. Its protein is CAWSVAMNTEAFF. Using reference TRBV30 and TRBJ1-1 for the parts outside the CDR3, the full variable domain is SQTIHQWPATLVQPVGSPLSLECTVEGTSNPNLYWYRQAAGRGLQLLFYSVGIGQISSEVPQNLSASRPQDRQFILSSKKLLLSDSGFYLCAWSVAMNTEAFFGQGTRLTVV.

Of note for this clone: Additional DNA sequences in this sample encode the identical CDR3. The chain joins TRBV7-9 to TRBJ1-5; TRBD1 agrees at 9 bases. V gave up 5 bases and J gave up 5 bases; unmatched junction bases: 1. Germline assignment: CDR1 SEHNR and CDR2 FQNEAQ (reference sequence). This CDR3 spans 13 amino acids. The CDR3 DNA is TGTGCCAGCAGCCGGACAGGGGATCAGCCCCAGCATTTT. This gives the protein CASSRTGDQPQHF.

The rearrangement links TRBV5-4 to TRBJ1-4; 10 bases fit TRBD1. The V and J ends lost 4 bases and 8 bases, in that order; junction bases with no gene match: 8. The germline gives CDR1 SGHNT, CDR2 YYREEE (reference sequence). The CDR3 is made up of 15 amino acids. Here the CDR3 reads CASSNRDRGYEKLFF. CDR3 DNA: TGTGCCAGCAGCAATAGGGACAGGGGATACGAAAAACTGTTTTTT.

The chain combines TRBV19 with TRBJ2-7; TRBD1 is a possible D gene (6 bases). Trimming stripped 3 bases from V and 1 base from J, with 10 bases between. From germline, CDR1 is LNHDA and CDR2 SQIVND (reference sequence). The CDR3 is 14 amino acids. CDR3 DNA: TGTGCCAGTAGTATGCAACAGGGTTCCTACGAGCAGTACTTC. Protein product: CASSMQQGSYEQYF.